This T cell receptor beta chain was found in a study of blood T cells in healthy people across ages (dated by TCRdb to the mid-2010s). The study in broad terms: In model experiments, roughly one uniquely barcoded TCR beta cDNA molecule per two T cells was captured by template switching. To track age-related changes in TCR beta repertoire diversity, the study relied on deep sequencing normalized with unique cDNA molecular identifiers. The donors were divided into four age groups: young (average 16 years), middle-aged (about 41), aged (about 60) and long-lived (about 90). To avoid experimental bias, donors of different ages were distributed randomly across sequencing lanes. Using the same blood draw, the study looked at two additional independent replicas of 1 million unique cDNA reads for two donors, one aged 18 to 30 and the other aged 80 or older. What the study reported, not specific to this receptor: The long-lived group showed more naive CD4+ T cells, fewer expanded clones and increased TCR diversity than the aged group, suggesting age selection. Total diversity estimates from one million sequenced T cells were considered lower bounds and underestimates. Because profiling used bulk unsorted PBMCs, naive and antigen-experienced compartments could not be compared conclusively. The percentage of naive T cells measured by flow cytometry correlated strongly with observed TCR beta diversity. As age increased, observed TCR beta diversity per million T cells dropped in a roughly linear way, and a significant reduction was already evident by age 40. The CMV infection status of donors was not known, potentially confounding age-related changes in expanded clonotypes.

The receptor library was made with 5' RACE. Sequencing was performed on an Illumina HiSeq 2500. A second roughly 6 to 12 cycle PCR used a sample-barcoded 5' primer and a J-beta primer mix. A unique molecular identifier was introduced onto each TCR beta cDNA molecule by a template-switch 5' adaptor carrying 12 random nucleotides. At least 2.5 million CDR3-containing paired-end reads were obtained from each sample. The Mint cDNA synthesis kit, primed by a TRBC-specific oligonucleotide, was used to synthesize first-strand cDNA from all RNA. All cDNA was treated with uracil-DNA glycosylase and then went through a first 18-cycle PCR with the universal primers M1SS and BC2_uni_R. The study's own analysis went as follows. Each sample was normalized by randomly selecting 1 million high-quality reads, each carrying a distinct molecular identifier. Reads with shared molecular identifiers were discarded instead of being binned into consensus sequences. MiTCR, run with a Q25 quality threshold and the strictest error-elimination algorithm, handled CDR3 identification, clonotype clustering and error correction. Lower-bound total TCR beta diversity was estimated with a nonparametric unseen species model using Euler transformation. Using fastp at Q25 and MiXCR, TCRdb reprocessed the public reads and kept productive beta chains. Entries are consolidated by CDR3 protein sequence, retaining the most common genes and DNA. In this record, the V and J calls reflect TCRdb's handling and not the investigators' own analysis. A total of some 1.5 million distinct CDR3 sequences appear in this sample, under 55% of them only once. About 4% of the sample goes to the ten largest clones.

The germline V gene provides CDR1 MGHDK and CDR2 SYGVNS. Compared with germline, V lacks 1 base and J lacks 5 bases; bases without a gene match: 4. There are 14 amino acids in the CDR3, from cysteine to phenylalanine inclusive. CDR3 DNA only is kept here, 42 bases in frame from base 1. Donors were about 36 systemically healthy Caucasian individuals from Russia aged roughly 6 to 95 years. Around 10 milliliters of peripheral blood were drawn from each donor into EDTA-treated Vacutainer tubes. Ficoll-Paque density-gradient centrifugation was used to isolate PBMCs, with at least 6.5 million obtained per sample. Trizol reagent was used to extract total RNA from PBMCs, with at least 6 micrograms per sample. For every donor, flow cytometry on a PBMC aliquot measured the percentage of naive CD45RAhigh/CD27high T cells. At least ten counts were recorded for this clonotype. What this receptor recognizes is not known. Within one base of it there is no much larger clone, and no base qualities were kept.

The sequence is built from TRBV25-1 and TRBJ2-5, with 7 bases in between that match TRBD2. The sequenced sample consisted of blood. The clonotype comes from a woman younger than 35 in good health. The CDR3 region reads CASSESGGRETQYF. The DNA is as follows: TGTGCCAGCAGTGAATCGGGGGGTCGGGAGACCCAGTACTTC.